This TCR beta chain was recovered during a study of blood T cell repertoires in COVID-19. Measured with immunoSEQ multiplex PCR; TCRdb has only the in-frame clones, and not every one. The table records about 300,000 clones, approximately 89% of them present only once. The CDR3 has 11 amino acids. The ends lost 6 bases at V and 5 bases at J; junction bases unmatched: 0. Germline loops: CDR1 SNHLY, CDR2 FYNNEI. Points on this clone: Other DNA sequences in the same sample also yield this CDR3.

Sequencing was carried out using PBMCs or T cells enriched from blood (not recorded which). The chain uses TRBV2 and TRBJ2-5; the match to TRBD2 covers 7 bases. This receptor was obtained from a woman between 50 and 59 years old who had been exposed to COVID-19. The CDR3 nucleotides read TGTGCCAGCAGGCGGGGGGAGACCCAGTACTTC. Translating gives CASRRGETQYF.